The source of this T cell receptor (beta chain) is a study of cytomegalovirus exposure and HLA in healthy donors. The study's findings and limits: Analysis was carried out at a later point, and it linked a missense DCLRE1C variant to TCR beta V- and J-gene trimming. A later analysis reportedly identified an Asian-associated ancestry cluster as carrying fewer N-insertions than the roughly 670-donor mean.

The germline gives CDR1 MNHEY, CDR2 SVGAGI. Trimming took 2 bases from V and 5 from J, leaving 12 bases between them. This CDR3 has 14 residues. The table lists this clone with a count of one. Its target is not known. The PCR had 60 Vbeta and 13 Jbeta primers. Sequencing was performed with immunoSEQ multiplex PCR; in TCRdb, only in-frame clones are kept and a portion is missing. Here the sample spans approximately 190,000 clones, around 87% being singletons. The sample taken for sequencing was PBMCs. This chain joins TRBV6-5 and TRBJ2-5; D is unresolved. This clonotype was obtained from a man younger than 40 in good health and CMV-seronegative. CDR3 region: CASSYRQARETQYF. CDR3 sequence (DNA): TGTGCCAGCAGTTACCGGCAGGCCCGGGAGACCCAGTACTTC.